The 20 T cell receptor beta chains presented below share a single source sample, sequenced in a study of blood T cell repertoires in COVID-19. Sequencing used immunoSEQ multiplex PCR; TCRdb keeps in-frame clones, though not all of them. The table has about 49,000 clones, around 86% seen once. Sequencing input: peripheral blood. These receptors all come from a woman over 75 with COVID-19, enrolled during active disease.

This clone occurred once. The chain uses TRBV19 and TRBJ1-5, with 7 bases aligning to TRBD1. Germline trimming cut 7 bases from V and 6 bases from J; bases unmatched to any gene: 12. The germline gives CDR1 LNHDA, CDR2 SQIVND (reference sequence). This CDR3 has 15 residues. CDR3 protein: CASIPTGWVGQPQHF. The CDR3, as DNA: TGTGCCAGTATCCCGACAGGGTGGGTCGGTCAGCCCCAGCATTTT. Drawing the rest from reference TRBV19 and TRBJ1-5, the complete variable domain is DGGITQSPKYLFRKEGQNVTLSCEQNLNHDAMYWYRQDPGQGLRLIYYSQIVNDFQKGDIAEGYSVSREKKESFPLTVTSAQKNPTAFYLCASIPTGWVGQPQHFGDGTRLSIL.

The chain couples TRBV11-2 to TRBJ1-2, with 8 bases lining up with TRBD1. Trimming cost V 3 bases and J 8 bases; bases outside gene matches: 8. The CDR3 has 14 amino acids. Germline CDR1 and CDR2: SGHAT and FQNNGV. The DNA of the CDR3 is TGTGCCAGCAGCTTCAACAGGGGGACGCCCGGCTACACCTTC. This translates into CASSFNRGTPGYTF. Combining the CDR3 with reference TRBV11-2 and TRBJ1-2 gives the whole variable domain EAGVAQSPRYKIIEKRQSVAFWCNPISGHATLYWYQQILGQGPKLLIQFQNNGVVDDSQLPKDRFSAERLKGVDSTLKIQPAKLEDSAVYLCASSFNRGTPGYTFGSGTRLTVV.

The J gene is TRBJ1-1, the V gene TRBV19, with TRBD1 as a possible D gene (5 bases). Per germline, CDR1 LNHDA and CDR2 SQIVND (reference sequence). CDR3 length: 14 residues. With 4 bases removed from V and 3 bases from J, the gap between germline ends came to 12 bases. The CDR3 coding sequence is TGTGCCAGTAGTAATCAGGGTCCCCACACTGAAGCTTTCTTT. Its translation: CASSNQGPHTEAFF.

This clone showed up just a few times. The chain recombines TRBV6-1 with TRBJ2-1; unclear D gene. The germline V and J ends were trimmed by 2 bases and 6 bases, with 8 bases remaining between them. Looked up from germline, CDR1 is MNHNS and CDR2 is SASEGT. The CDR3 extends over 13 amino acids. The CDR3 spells CASSELPSNEQFF. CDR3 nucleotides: TGTGCCAGCAGTGAACTCCCGTCCAATGAGCAGTTCTTC.

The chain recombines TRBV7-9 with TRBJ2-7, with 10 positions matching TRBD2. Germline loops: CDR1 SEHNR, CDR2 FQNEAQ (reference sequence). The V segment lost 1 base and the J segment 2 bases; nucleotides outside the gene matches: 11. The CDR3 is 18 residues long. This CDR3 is CASSLGPGLSGRAYEQYF. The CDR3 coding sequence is TGTGCCAGCAGCTTAGGGCCCGGCTTGAGCGGGAGGGCCTACGAGCAGTACTTC.

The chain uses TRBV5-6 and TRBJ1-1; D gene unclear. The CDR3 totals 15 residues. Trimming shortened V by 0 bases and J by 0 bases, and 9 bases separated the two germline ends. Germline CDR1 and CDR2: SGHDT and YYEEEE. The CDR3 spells CASSLVGGMNTEAFF. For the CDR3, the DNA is TGTGCCAGCAGCTTGGTGGGAGGGATGAACACTGAAGCTTTCTTT.

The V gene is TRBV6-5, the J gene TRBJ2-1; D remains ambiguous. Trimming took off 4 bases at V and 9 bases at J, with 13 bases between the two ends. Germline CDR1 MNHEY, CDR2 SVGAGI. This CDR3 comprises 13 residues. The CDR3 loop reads CASSSHTTGEQFF. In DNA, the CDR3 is TGTGCCAGCAGTTCCCACACCACGGGTGAGCAGTTCTTC.

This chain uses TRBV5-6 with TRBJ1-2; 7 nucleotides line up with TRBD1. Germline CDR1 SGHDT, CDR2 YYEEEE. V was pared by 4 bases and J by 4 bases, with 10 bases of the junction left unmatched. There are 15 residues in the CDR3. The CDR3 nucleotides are TGTGCCAGCAGCCGACTGAGGACAGGCAGCTATGGCTACACCTTC. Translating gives CASSRLRTGSYGYTF.

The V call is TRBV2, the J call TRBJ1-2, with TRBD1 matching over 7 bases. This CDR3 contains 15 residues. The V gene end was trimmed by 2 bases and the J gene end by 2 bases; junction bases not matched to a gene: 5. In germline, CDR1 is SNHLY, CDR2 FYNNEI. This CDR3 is CASSELGQHNYGYTF. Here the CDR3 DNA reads TGTGCCAGCAGTGAACTGGGACAGCACAACTATGGCTACACCTTC.

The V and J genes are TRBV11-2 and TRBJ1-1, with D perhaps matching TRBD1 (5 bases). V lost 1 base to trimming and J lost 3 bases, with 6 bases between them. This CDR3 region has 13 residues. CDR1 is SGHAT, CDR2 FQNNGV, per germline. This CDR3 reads CASSLVGHTEAFF. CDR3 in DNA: TGTGCCAGCAGCTTAGTGGGGCACACTGAAGCTTTCTTT.

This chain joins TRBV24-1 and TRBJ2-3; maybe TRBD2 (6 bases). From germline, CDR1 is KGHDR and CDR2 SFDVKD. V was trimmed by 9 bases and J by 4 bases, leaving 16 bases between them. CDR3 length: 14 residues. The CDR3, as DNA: TGTGCCACCCTGACTAGACGATTGGCAGATACGCAGTATTTT. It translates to CATLTRRLADTQYF.

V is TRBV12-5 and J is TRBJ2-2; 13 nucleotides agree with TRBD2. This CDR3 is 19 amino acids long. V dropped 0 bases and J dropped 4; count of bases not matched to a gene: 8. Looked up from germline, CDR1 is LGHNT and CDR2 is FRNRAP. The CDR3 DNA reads TGTGCTAGTGGTTTGGTAGCACTAGCGGGGGGGCCGGGCACCGGGGAGCTGTTTTTT. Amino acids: CASGLVALAGGPGTGELFF. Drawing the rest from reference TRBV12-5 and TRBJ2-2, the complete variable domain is DARVTQTPRHKVTEMGQEVTMRCQPILGHNTVFWYRQTMMQGLELLAYFRNRAPLDDSGMPKDRFSAEMPDATLATLKIQPSEPRDSAVYFCASGLVALAGGPGTGELFFGEGSRLTVL.

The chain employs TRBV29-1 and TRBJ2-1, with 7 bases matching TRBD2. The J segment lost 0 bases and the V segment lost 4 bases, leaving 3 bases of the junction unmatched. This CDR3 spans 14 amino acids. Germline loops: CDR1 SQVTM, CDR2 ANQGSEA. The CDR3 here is CSVARGSSYNEQFF. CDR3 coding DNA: TGCAGCGTTGCGCGGGGGAGCTCCTACAATGAGCAGTTCTTC.

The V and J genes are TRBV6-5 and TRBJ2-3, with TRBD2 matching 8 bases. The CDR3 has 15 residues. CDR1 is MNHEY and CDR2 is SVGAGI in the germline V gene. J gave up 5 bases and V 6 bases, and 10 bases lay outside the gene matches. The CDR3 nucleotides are TGTGCCAGCAGAGCCGGGGGGGCCACTAGAGATACGCAGTATTTT. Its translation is CASRAGGATRDTQYF.

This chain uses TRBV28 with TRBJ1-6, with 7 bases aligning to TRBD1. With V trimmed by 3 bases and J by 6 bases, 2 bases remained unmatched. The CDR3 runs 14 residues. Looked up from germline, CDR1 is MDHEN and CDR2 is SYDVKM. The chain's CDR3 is CASSFRQGNSPLHF. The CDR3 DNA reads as TGTGCCAGCAGTTTTAGACAGGGTAATTCACCCCTCCACTTT.

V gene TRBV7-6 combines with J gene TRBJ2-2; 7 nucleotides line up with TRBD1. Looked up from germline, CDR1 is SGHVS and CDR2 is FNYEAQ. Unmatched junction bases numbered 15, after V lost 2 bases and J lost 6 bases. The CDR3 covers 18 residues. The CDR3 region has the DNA TGTGCCAGCAGCTTAAGGGCTCTTGTCGGGACAGTCTCCGGGGAGCTGTTTTTT. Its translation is CASSLRALVGTVSGELFF.

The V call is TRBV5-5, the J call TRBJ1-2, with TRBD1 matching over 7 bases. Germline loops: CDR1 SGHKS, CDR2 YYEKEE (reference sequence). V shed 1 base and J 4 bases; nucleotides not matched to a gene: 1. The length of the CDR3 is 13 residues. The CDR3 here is CASSLSGGYGYTF. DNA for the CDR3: TGTGCCAGCAGCTTGTCAGGGGGCTATGGCTACACCTTC.

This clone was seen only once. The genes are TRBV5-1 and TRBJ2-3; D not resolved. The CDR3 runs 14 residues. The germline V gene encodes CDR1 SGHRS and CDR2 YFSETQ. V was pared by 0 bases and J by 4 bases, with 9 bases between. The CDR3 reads CASSLVLFPDTQYF. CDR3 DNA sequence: TGCGCCAGCAGCTTGGTTCTTTTCCCAGATACGCAGTATTTT.

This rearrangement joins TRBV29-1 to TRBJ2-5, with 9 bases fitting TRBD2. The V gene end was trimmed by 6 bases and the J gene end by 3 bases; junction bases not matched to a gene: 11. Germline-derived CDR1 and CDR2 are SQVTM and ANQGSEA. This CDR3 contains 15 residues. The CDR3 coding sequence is TGCAGCGTCGCCCCTAGCGGGGTCCTGGAAGAGACCCAGTACTTC. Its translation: CSVAPSGVLEETQYF.

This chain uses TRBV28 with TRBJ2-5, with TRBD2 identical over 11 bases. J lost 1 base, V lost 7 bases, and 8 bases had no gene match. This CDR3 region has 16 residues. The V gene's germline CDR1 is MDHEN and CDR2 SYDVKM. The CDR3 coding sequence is TGTGCCAGCACAACCCCTAGCGGGAGGCCCCAAGAGACCCAGTACTTC. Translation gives CASTTPSGRPQETQYF.